Sequencing of this TCR beta chain was carried out in a study of shared T cell receptors in the human thymus. Here immunoSEQ multiplex PCR was the method, and the copy in TCRdb shows in-frame clones only, minus some. The sample lists 500,000 to 750,000 clones, 88% occurring once. There are 15 residues in the CDR3. CDR1 is SQVTM and CDR2 is ANQGSEA in the germline V gene. V dropped 5 bases and J dropped 3; count of bases not matched to a gene: 8. Separately, the same data were catalogued under a study of human thymus T cells. That source reports: Resections from corrective heart surgery provided thymus tissue. It looked as if thymic and blood repertoires used V and J genes in a biased way. Highly overlapping thymic repertoires among unrelated individuals were reported in related research.

This chain uses TRBV29-1 with TRBJ2-1, with 9 bases lining up with TRBD2. The sequence derives from a boy less than two years old with a congenital heart defect. Sequenced: thymocytes. As DNA, the CDR3 is TGCAGCGTTAGTCGGGGTAGCGGGGGCTACAATGAGCAGTTCTTC. Protein: CSVSRGSGGYNEQFF.